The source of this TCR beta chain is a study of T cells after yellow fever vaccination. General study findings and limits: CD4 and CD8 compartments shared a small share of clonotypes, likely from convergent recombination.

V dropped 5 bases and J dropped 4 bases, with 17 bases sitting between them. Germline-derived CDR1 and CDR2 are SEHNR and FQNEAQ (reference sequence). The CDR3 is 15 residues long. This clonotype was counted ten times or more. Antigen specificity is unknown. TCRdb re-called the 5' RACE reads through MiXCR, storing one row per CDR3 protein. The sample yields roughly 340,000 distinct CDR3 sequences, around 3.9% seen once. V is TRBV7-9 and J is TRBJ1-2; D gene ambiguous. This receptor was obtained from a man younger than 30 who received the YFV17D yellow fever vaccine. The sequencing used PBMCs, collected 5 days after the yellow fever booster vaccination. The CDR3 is CASSPGGREAYGYTF. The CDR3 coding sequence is TGTGCCAGCAGCCCGGGAGGGAGGGAGGCCTATGGCTACACCTTC.